The subject of this entry is one T cell receptor (beta chain). This record belongs to a study of OX40 agonist ivuxolimab in advanced cancers. Profiling relied on immunoSEQ multiplex PCR, and the TCRdb table lists in-frame clones only, not all of them. This table has about 79,000 clones, about 90% appearing once. Germline V lookup: CDR1 KGHSH, CDR2 LQKENI. V lost 6 bases and J lost 0, with 18 bases in between. The CDR3 extends over 16 amino acids. The TCR comes from an adult with an advanced solid tumor such as melanoma, head and neck, liver or kidney cancer. The material was CD4+ or CD8+ T cells sorted from blood, obtained in a trial of the OX40 agonist ivuxolimab. This chain uses TRBV18 with TRBJ2-7; weak D call: TRBD1 (6 bases). CDR3 coding DNA: TGTGCCAGCTCTCCCCCGACAGGTGGGAGCTCCTACGAGCAGTACTTC. Encoded protein: CASSPPTGGSSYEQYF.